Below, 27 T cell receptor beta chains from the same sample are listed, as sequenced in a study of shared clonotypes between healthy human individuals. Clones were sequenced by immunoSEQ multiplex PCR, and TCRdb holds only the in-frame ones, with some missing. The sample consists of 400,000 to 600,000 clones, 75% to 80% of them appearing once. What was sequenced was PBMCs. These receptors originate from a middle-aged woman in good health. Some clones in this sample may be carry-over from other donors' samples.

This clone was found once. This rearrangement joins TRBV6-6 to TRBJ2-1; D is unresolved. The germline V and J ends were trimmed by 0 bases and 8 bases, with 8 bases remaining between them. Germline CDR1 reads MNHNY; CDR2 reads SVGAGI (reference sequence). The CDR3 has 13 amino acids. CDR3 amino acids: CASSYSPLDEQFF. The CDR3 DNA sequence: TGTGCCAGCAGTTACTCTCCGCTGGATGAGCAGTTCTTC.

The V call is TRBV7-3, the J call TRBJ2-7; D might be TRBD2 (6 bases). The germline V and J ends were trimmed by 0 bases and 2 bases, with 20 bases remaining between them. Germline V gene lookup returns CDR1 SGHTA and CDR2 FQGTGA. This CDR3 is built from 18 residues. In nucleotides, the CDR3 is TGTGCCAGCAGCTTAACTATTATTCCGGCGGGACCTCCCTACGAGCAGTACTTC. Protein sequence: CASSLTIIPAGPPYEQYF.

The chain uses TRBV11-2 and TRBJ2-7, with 8 nucleotides matching TRBD1. CDR1 SGHAT and CDR2 FQNNGV come from the germline V gene. CDR3 length: 17 amino acids. J was trimmed by 4 bases and V by 5 bases; bases with no gene match: 16. CDR3 DNA sequence: TGTGCCAGCAGCCCACGCTTGTTGAACAGGGGGACGTACGAGCAGTACTTC. It yields the protein CASSPRLLNRGTYEQYF.

Notes on this clone: Other DNA sequences in this specimen translate into the identical CDR3. The chain joins TRBV30 to TRBJ2-2; D might be TRBD1 (6 bases). V shed 5 bases and J shed 1 base, with 17 bases lying between them. Germline values: CDR1 GTSNPN, CDR2 SVGIG (reference sequence). This CDR3 contains 16 residues. The CDR3: CAWRRGGQRNTGELFF. The CDR3 bases are TGTGCCTGGCGACGCGGAGGACAGAGGAACACCGGGGAGCTGTTTTTT.

The chain joins TRBV11-2 to TRBJ2-2, with 13 bases lining up with TRBD2. Trimming took 5 bases from V and 3 from J; bases not matched to a gene: 12. The V gene's germline CDR1 is SGHAT and CDR2 FQNNGV. The CDR3 loop spans 19 amino acids. CDR3 protein: CASSPRTSGSLWYTGELFF. In DNA form, the CDR3 reads TGTGCCAGCAGCCCACGGACTAGCGGGAGTCTGTGGTACACCGGGGAGCTGTTTTTT.

The genes are TRBV5-4 and TRBJ2-1, with TRBD2 as a possible D gene (6 bases). Germline V gives CDR1 SGHNT, CDR2 YYREEE (reference sequence). V gave up 4 bases and J gave up 8 bases, with 16 bases separating them. This CDR3 region has 14 residues. The CDR3 bases are TGTGCCAGCAGCCCCGCGGAGGGATCAGATGAGCAGTTCTTC. Residues: CASSPAEGSDEQFF.

This sequence joins TRBV11-2 and TRBJ2-3; possible D gene TRBD2, 6 bases. Germline V gene data show CDR1 as SGHAT and CDR2 as FQNNGV. Trimming pared 8 bases from V and 8 bases from J, leaving 14 bases between. CDR3 length: 12 amino acids. The CDR3: CASSRGGATQYF. CDR3 DNA sequence: TGTGCCAGCTCCAGAGGCGGGGCTACGCAGTATTTT. Full variable domain (missing parts from reference TRBV11-2 and TRBJ2-3): EAGVAQSPRYKIIEKRQSVAFWCNPISGHATLYWYQQILGQGPKLLIQFQNNGVVDDSQLPKDRFSAERLKGVDSTLKIQPAKLEDSAVYLCASSRGGATQYFGPGTRLTVL.

The V call is TRBV11-2, the J call TRBJ2-7, with 9 bases lining up with TRBD1. Trimming at V came to 6 bases and at J to 4 bases, leaving 13 bases not matched to a gene. Germline lookup yields CDR1 SGHAT and CDR2 FQNNGV. The CDR3 has 16 amino acids. CDR3 loop: CASRYGTGIGQYEQYF. The CDR3 bases are TGTGCCAGCAGATACGGGACAGGGATAGGTCAGTACGAGCAGTACTTC.

This clone was found many times. The V call is TRBV6-6, the J call TRBJ1-5, with 7 bases identical to TRBD1. V lost 6 bases and J lost 2; bases outside the gene matches: 10. CDR1 and CDR2 from the germline V gene are MNHNY and SVGAGI (reference sequence). This CDR3 contains 16 residues. The CDR3 region has the DNA TGTGCCAGCAGACCCAGACAGGGCGGCCGCAATCAGCCCCAGCATTTT. As protein: CASRPRQGGRNQPQHF.

The chain has TRBV2 and TRBJ2-1; no clear D. Germline lookup yields CDR1 SNHLY and CDR2 FYNNEI. This CDR3 has 14 amino acids. The V end lost 2 bases, the J end lost 15 bases, and 20 bases lay between the germline ends. CDR3 protein: CASSERGFAPPGFF. In nucleotides, the CDR3 is TGTGCCAGCAGTGAAAGAGGTTTCGCCCCGCCGGGGTTCTTC.

The rearrangement joins TRBV7-2 to TRBJ2-7; 7 bases agree with TRBD1. The CDR3 is 14 amino acids. J was trimmed by 2 bases and V by 3 bases; bases with no gene match: 4. Germline CDR1 SGHTA, CDR2 FQGNSA. Here the CDR3 DNA reads TGTGCCAGCAGCTTCACAGGGGCGGCCTACGAGCAGTACTTC. This encodes CASSFTGAAYEQYF.

The chain has TRBV28 and TRBJ1-4; D unclear. V was cut by 10 bases and J by 7 bases, with 22 bases left in between. CDR1 and CDR2 (germline): MDHEN, SYDVKM. The CDR3 spans 15 residues. The CDR3 protein is CAINDRGSAGEKLFF. DNA of the CDR3: TGTGCCATTAACGACCGGGGAAGTGCCGGTGAAAAACTGTTTTTT.

The chain is built from TRBV6-5 and TRBJ2-3; 9 positions agree with TRBD2. The CDR3 covers 15 residues. Germline assignment: CDR1 MNHEY and CDR2 SVGAGI. With 4 bases clipped from V and 2 bases from J, the junction kept 4 bases outside the gene matches. In DNA form, the CDR3 reads TGTGCCAGCAGTTTCTCTAGCGGGAACACAGATACGCAGTATTTT. Translating it yields CASSFSSGNTDTQYF.

The chain combines TRBV5-1 with TRBJ2-5; TRBD1 agrees at 9 bases. With V trimmed by 2 bases and J by 5 bases, 4 bases remained unmatched. The CDR3 contains 14 residues. Germline values: CDR1 SGHRS, CDR2 YFSETQ. CDR3 sequence (DNA): TGCGCCAGCAGCTTACAGGGGGCTCAGGAGACCCAGTACTTC. It codes for CASSLQGAQETQYF.

The chain combines TRBV7-9 with TRBJ1-1, with D uncertain. CDR1 is SEHNR, CDR2 FQNEAQ, per germline (reference sequence). The CDR3 extends over 12 amino acids. Trimming shortened V by 1 base and J by 11 bases, and 11 bases separated the two germline ends. CDR3 in DNA: TGTGCCAGCAGCTTAGTCGAGGGAAGGGCTTTCTTT. Protein: CASSLVEGRAFF.

This clone was observed a few times. J is TRBJ2-1 and V is TRBV5-6, with unresolved D. Germline V gene sequence: CDR1 SGHDT, CDR2 YYEEEE. This CDR3 contains 15 residues. Trimming removed 2 bases at V and 3 bases at J, with 12 bases between. The CDR3 sequence is CASSFRAGVYNEQFF. CDR3 coding DNA: TGTGCCAGCAGCTTTAGGGCAGGAGTCTACAATGAGCAGTTCTTC.

This clone was observed once. This chain connects TRBV5-1 to TRBJ2-2; D is possibly TRBD2 (5 bases). The CDR3 consists of 13 residues. Between the trimmed V and J ends, which lost 6 bases and 4 bases, there was a span of 10 bases. From germline, CDR1 is SGHRS and CDR2 YFSETQ. CDR3 residues: CASNGEGTGELFF. The DNA of the CDR3 is TGCGCCAGCAATGGAGAGGGCACCGGGGAGCTGTTTTTT.

The CDR3 DNA reads as TGTGCCAGCAGCCCCTGGGGAAACTTTAGCACAGATACGCAGTATTTT. This encodes CASSPWGNFSTDTQYF. The rearrangement links TRBV11-1 to TRBJ2-3, with D unclear. V lost 5 bases, J lost 0 bases, and 15 bases lay in between. The CDR3 sequence is 16 residues long. CDR1 is SGHAT and CDR2 is FQDESV in the germline V gene (reference sequence).

The chain joins TRBV25-1 to TRBJ1-1, with a possible D match to TRBD1 (5 bases). The V end was cut by 8 bases, the J end by 5 bases, with 12 bases between. This CDR3 has 12 residues. The V gene's germline CDR1 is MGHDK and CDR2 SYGVNS. The CDR3 loop reads CASSRQTTEAFF. CDR3 in DNA: TGTGCCAGCTCCAGACAGACGACTGAAGCTTTCTTT.

This clone was detected only once. Other nucleotide sequences from this sample produce the same CDR3. The V gene is TRBV18, the J gene TRBJ1-2, with a possible D match to TRBD1 (6 bases). The CDR3 contains 17 residues. CDR1 and CDR2 (germline): KGHSH, LQKENI. V lost 6 bases, J lost 6 bases, and 26 bases lay in between. CDR3 nucleotide sequence: TGTGCCAGCTCGCCAGTCCCAACACCCGGGACACACGATGGCTACACCTTC. Translating it yields CASSPVPTPGTHDGYTF.

The V and J genes are TRBV9 and TRBJ2-2, with 11 bases aligning to TRBD2. The CDR3 totals 16 residues. Germline CDR1 and CDR2: SGDLS and YYNGEE. Unmatched junction bases numbered 4, after V lost 6 bases and J lost 0 bases. CDR3 bases: TGTGCCAGCACGAGACTAGCGGGATCGAACACCGGGGAGCTGTTTTTT. This encodes CASTRLAGSNTGELFF.

CDR3 sequence (DNA): TGTGCCAGCAGTGCGCCGGGGGATAATGAAAAACTGTTTTTT. Translated: CASSAPGDNEKLFF. The chain carries TRBV6-1 and TRBJ1-4, with D perhaps matching TRBD1 (5 bases). The V end lost 4 bases, the J end lost 4 bases, and 10 bases lay between the germline ends. This CDR3 is built from 14 residues. Germline assignment: CDR1 MNHNS and CDR2 SASEGT.

This chain connects TRBV7-9 to TRBJ2-4, with D tentatively TRBD1 (5 bases). V was cut by 5 bases and J by 0 bases, with 14 bases left in between. Germline loops: CDR1 SEHNR, CDR2 FQNEAQ (reference sequence). This CDR3 comprises 16 residues. The CDR3 here is CASSPNPGLAKNIQYF. The CDR3 DNA sequence: TGTGCCAGCAGCCCCAACCCAGGGTTAGCCAAAAACATTCAGTACTTC.

V and J are TRBV20-1 and TRBJ1-1; no clear D. The CDR3 loop spans 11 amino acids. Germline V gene sequence: CDR1 DFQATT, CDR2 SNEGSKA (reference sequence). V lost 3 bases and J 8 bases, leaving 10 bases between the germline ends. The CDR3 spells CSARADEEAFF. CDR3 DNA: TGCAGTGCTAGGGCAGACGAAGAAGCTTTCTTT.

The genes are TRBV27 and TRBJ2-3, with 8 bases matching TRBD2. With 5 bases clipped from V and 2 bases from J, the junction kept 6 bases outside the gene matches. Germline-derived CDR1 and CDR2 are MNHEY and SMNVEV (reference sequence). The CDR3 is made up of 15 amino acids. The CDR3 nucleotides read TGTGCCAGCAGTCCCGGGGGGGGCTTCACAGATACGCAGTATTTT. This sequence encodes CASSPGGGFTDTQYF.

The chain links TRBV4-1 to TRBJ1-4; no firm D call. This CDR3 contains 15 residues. Germline lookup yields CDR1 MGHRA and CDR2 YSYEKL. V lost 2 bases, J lost 8 bases, and 15 bases lay in between. The CDR3 bases are TGCGCCAGCAGCCAATCAGCTCTCTTAGGAGAAAAACTGTTTTTT. Translated: CASSQSALLGEKLFF.

V is TRBV7-2 and J is TRBJ2-2; the match to TRBD2 covers 7 bases. This CDR3 is built from 15 residues. The germline gives CDR1 SGHTA, CDR2 FQGNSA. The V segment lost 3 bases and the J segment 4 bases; nucleotides outside the gene matches: 5. CDR3 amino acids: CASSFRRETTGELFF. In DNA, the CDR3 is TGTGCCAGCAGCTTTCGGCGGGAGACCACCGGGGAGCTGTTTTTT. Using reference TRBV7-2 and TRBJ2-2 for the parts outside the CDR3, the full variable domain is GAGVSQSPSNKVTEKGKDVELRCDPISGHTALYWYRQSLGQGLEFLIYFQGNSAPDKSGLPSDRFSAERTGGSVSTLTIQRTQQEDSAVYLCASSFRRETTGELFFGEGSRLTVL.